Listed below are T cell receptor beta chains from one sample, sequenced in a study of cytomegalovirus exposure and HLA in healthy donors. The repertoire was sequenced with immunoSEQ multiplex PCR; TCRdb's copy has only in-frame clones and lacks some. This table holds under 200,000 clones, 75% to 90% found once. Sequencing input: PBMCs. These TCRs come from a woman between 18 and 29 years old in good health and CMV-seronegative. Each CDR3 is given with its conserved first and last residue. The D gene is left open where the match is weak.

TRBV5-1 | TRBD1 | CASSLSQTGAEKLFF
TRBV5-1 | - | CASSLNSMNTEAFF
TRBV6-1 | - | CATTASYEQYF
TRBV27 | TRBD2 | CASSLLTVSGPTGELFF
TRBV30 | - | CAWSGISSTIYF
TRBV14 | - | CASSPTLGLNEKLFF
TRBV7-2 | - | CASSRATGNNEKLFF
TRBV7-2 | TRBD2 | CASSLAVASGTGELFF
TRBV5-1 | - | CASSLAGVSIRDEKLFF
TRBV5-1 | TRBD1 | CASSSIQGASQYF
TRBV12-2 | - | CALCGVAGYEQYF
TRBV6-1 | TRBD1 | CASIMTGRMGYTF
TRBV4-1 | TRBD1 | CASSQEDDRGNIQYF
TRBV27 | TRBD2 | CASSSRGRGYEQYF
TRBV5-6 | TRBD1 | CASSKKDRAINTGELFF
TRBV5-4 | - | CASSLRGDYGYTF
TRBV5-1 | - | CASSLDHGGGLSEQYF
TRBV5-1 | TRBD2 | CASSQRGEGSGELFF
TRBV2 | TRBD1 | CASPLGQFLKANYGYTF
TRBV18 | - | CASSPSRGREAFF
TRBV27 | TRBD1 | CASSQDRSSSYEQYF
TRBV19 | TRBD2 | CASSPTSGPYEQYF
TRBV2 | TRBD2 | CASSLTSETYEQYF
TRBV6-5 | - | CASSLTGPTQAFF
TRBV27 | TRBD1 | CASSNPGQDNEQYF
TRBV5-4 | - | CASSPVGSLVNYGYTF
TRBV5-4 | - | CASSRPGATNEKLFF
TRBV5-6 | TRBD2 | CASRLAGGGNIQYF
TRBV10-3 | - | CAISERGSDLHPLHF
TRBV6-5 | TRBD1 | CASSYGQGDTEAFF
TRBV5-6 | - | CASSLIRGDQETQYF
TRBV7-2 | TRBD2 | CASSLTSGGARETQYF
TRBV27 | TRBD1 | CASRPGTGKAPLHF
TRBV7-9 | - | CASSLGTYGRSDTQYF
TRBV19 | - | CASSIRPGLIEKLFF
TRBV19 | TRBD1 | CASSILTGSLYEQYF
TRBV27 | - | CASSLTRQGASYGYTF
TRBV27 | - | CASREIGAFYEQYF